Listed below are T cell receptor beta chains from one sample, sequenced in a study of post-analysis software for immune sequencing data. TCRdb called the PCR reads again in MiXCR, with one record for every CDR3 protein. The sample shows under 650,000 distinct CDR3 sequences, about 40% of them seen only once. What was sequenced was blood. The receptors come from a girl aged 5-17 years with multiple sclerosis. CDR3s include the opening cysteine and the closing phenylalanine or tryptophan. A D gene is named only where the DNA matches it firmly. Not all rows give a size; the values are once, few, many and, for expanded clones, a class.

size: -
J: TRBJ2-1
V: TRBV19
D: -
CDR3: CASSTLGGPHNEQFF
DNA: TGTGCCAGTAGTACCCTGGGGGGACCACACAATGAGCAGTTCTTC

size: -
J: TRBJ1-6
V: TRBV27
D: -
CDR3: CASSFSQRHSPLHF
DNA: TGTGCCAGCAGTTTTTCCCAGCGACATTCACCCCTCCACTTT

size: few
J: TRBJ1-5
V: TRBV6-1
D: -
CDR3: CASRGGANQPQHF
DNA: TGTGCCAGCAGGGGGGGGGCCAATCAGCCCCAGCATTTT

size: once
J: TRBJ2-1
V: TRBV5-1
D: -
CDR3: CASSPLIGPDEQFF
DNA: TGCGCCAGCAGCCCCTTGATTGGACCCGATGAGCAGTTCTTC

size: -
J: TRBJ2-5
V: TRBV7-2
D: -
CDR3: CASSLYTDFQETQYF
DNA: TGTGCCAGCAGCTTGTATACGGACTTCCAAGAGACCCAGTACTTC

size: few
J: TRBJ2-1
V: TRBV11-2
D: -
CDR3: CASSLVAPPPFF
DNA: TGTGCCAGCAGCTTAGTGGCTCCCCCACCGTTCTTC

size: -
J: TRBJ2-2
V: TRBV6-2/TRBV6-3
D: TRBD2
CDR3: CASSWGTSVNTGELFF
DNA: TGTGCCAGCAGTTGGGGGACTAGCGTGAACACCGGGGAGCTGTTTTTT

size: -
J: TRBJ2-2
V: TRBV5-6
D: -
CDR3: CASSLEGTNTGELFF
DNA: TGTGCCAGCAGCTTGGAGGGCACGAACACCGGGGAGCTGTTTTTT

size: -
J: TRBJ1-6
V: TRBV7-9
D: -
CDR3: CASSLPGTNSPLHF
DNA: TGTGCCAGCAGCCTCCCAGGGACGAATTCACCCCTCCACTTT

size: many
J: TRBJ2-7
V: TRBV27
D: TRBD1
CDR3: CASSLSKGAHHEQYF
DNA: TGTGCCAGCAGTTTATCGAAGGGGGCACACCACGAGCAGTACTTC

size: -
J: TRBJ2-1
V: TRBV5-1
D: -
CDR3: CASSLAREDEQFF
DNA: TGCGCCAGCAGCTTGGCTAGGGAAGATGAGCAGTTCTTC

size: few
J: TRBJ1-2
V: TRBV29-1
D: -
CDR3: CSVDHRDGYTF
DNA: TGCAGCGTTGACCACAGGGACGGCTACACCTTC

size: -
J: TRBJ2-7
V: TRBV5-1
D: TRBD2
CDR3: CASSTETSEKYEQYF
DNA: TGCGCCAGCAGCACCGAGACTAGCGAAAAATACGAGCAGTACTTC

size: -
J: TRBJ2-6
V: TRBV27
D: -
CDR3: CAVRASGANVLTF
DNA: TGTGCCGTTAGGGCGTCTGGGGCCAACGTCCTGACTTTC

size: few
J: TRBJ2-3
V: TRBV10-3
D: TRBD2
CDR3: CAISESEGLAGTDTQYF
DNA: TGTGCCATCAGTGAGTCGGAGGGACTAGCGGGCACAGATACGCAGTATTTT

size: -
J: TRBJ2-1
V: TRBV5-1
D: -
CDR3: CASRSILVNEQFF
DNA: TGCGCCAGCCGATCAATATTAGTCAATGAGCAGTTCTTC

size: -
J: TRBJ2-7
V: TRBV29-1
D: TRBD1
CDR3: CSGKDRECEQYF
DNA: TGCAGCGGGAAAGACAGGGAGTGCGAGCAGTACTTC

size: once
J: TRBJ2-5
V: TRBV12-3/TRBV12-4
D: TRBD2
CDR3: CVSSLAGGETQYF
DNA: TGTGTCAGCAGTCTAGCGGGGGGGGAGACCCAGTACTTC